This T cell receptor (beta chain) was sequenced in a study of blood T cells in healthy people across ages. A J-beta primer mix and a sample-barcoded 5' primer were used in a second PCR of roughly 7 to 12 cycles. MiXCR, applied by TCRdb to the 5' RACE reads, yields one record per CDR3 protein. The sample carries over a million distinct CDR3 sequences, about 45% recorded once. This CDR3 is 15 amino acids long. After removal of 6 bases from V and 7 bases from J, the junction contained 14 bases not matched to a gene. Germline CDR1 reads DFQATT; CDR2 reads SNEGSKA (reference sequence). Researchers isolated at least 7 million PBMCs per sample.

The clonotype was recovered from a young woman in good health. The chain employs TRBV20-1 and TRBJ1-4; 7 bases line up with TRBD1. Material for sequencing was blood. This chain's CDR3 is CSASRSGRGVEKLFF. The CDR3 DNA reads as TGCAGTGCCAGCAGGTCCGGCAGGGGGGTTGAAAAACTGTTTTTT.